This T cell receptor beta chain comes out of a study of blood T cells in healthy people across ages. Study-wide results and limits: Unsorted PBMC input precluded a conclusive naive versus antigen-experienced comparison.

Alongside a J-beta primer mix, a sample-barcoded 5' primer served in a second PCR lasting about 7 to 11 cycles. Each cDNA molecule received a tag from a template-switch adaptor that had 12 random nucleotides. TCRdb analysed the 5' RACE reads with MiXCR anew, one entry per CDR3 protein. The table includes some 1.6 million distinct CDR3 sequences, almost 35% detected once. Ranging in age from about 6 to 95, the donors were healthy Caucasian individuals from Russia. This clonotype came up many times. Its specificity is unknown. J lost 5 bases, V lost 1 base, and 3 bases had no gene match. There are 14 residues in the CDR3. In germline, CDR1 is MNHNY, CDR2 SVGAGI (reference sequence).

The sample comprised blood. The receptor was isolated from a young woman in good health. The V call is TRBV6-6, the J call TRBJ2-7; 9 nucleotides match TRBD2. The CDR3 DNA reads TGTGCCAGCAGTTACTTGCGGACTAGCGACGAGCAGTACTTC. It codes for CASSYLRTSDEQYF.